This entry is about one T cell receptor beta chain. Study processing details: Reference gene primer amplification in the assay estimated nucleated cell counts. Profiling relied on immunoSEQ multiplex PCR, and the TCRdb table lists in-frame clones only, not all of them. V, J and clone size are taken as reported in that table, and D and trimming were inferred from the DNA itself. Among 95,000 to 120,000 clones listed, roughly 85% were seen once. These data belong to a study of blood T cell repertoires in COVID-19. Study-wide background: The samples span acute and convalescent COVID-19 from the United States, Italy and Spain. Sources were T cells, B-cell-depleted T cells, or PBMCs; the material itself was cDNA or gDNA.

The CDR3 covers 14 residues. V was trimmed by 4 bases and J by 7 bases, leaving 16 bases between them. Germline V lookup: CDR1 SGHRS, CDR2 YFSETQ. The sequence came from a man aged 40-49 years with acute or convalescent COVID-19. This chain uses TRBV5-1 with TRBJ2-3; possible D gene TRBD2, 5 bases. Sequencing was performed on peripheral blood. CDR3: CASSEGTRPYTQYF. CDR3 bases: TGCGCCAGCAGCGAAGGAACTAGACCTTATACGCAGTATTTT.